This T cell receptor (beta chain) was documented in a study of shared clonotypes between healthy human individuals. Germline lookup yields CDR1 SGHKS and CDR2 YYEKEE (reference sequence). This CDR3 is built from 16 residues. Trimming shortened V by 2 bases and J by 0 bases, and 12 bases separated the two germline ends. Profiling relied on immunoSEQ multiplex PCR, and the TCRdb table lists in-frame clones only, not all of them. Altogether over a million clones are present, around four fifths being singletons, with the ten largest covering approximately 1.5%. Sequenced: memory CD4+ T cells sorted from blood. Regarding subset: CD45RA-negative fraction. The sequence came from a man younger than 35 in good health. The chain recombines TRBV5-5 with TRBJ1-5; possible D gene TRBD1, 6 bases. In nucleotides, the CDR3 is TGTGCCAGCAGCTTAGGGACAACGAGTAGCAATCAGCCCCAGCATTTT. Amino acid sequence: CASSLGTTSSNQPQHF. Combining the CDR3 with reference TRBV5-5 and TRBJ1-5 gives the whole variable domain DAGVTQSPTHLIKTRGQQVTLRCSPISGHKSVSWYQQVLGQGPQFIFQYYEKEERGRGNFPDRFSARQFPNYSSELNVNALLLGDSALYLCASSLGTTSSNQPQHFGDGTRLSIL.